Following are 29 T cell receptor beta chains from one sample sequenced in a study of type 1 and type 2 diabetes patients. Amplification started from genomic DNA. The TCR beta CDR3 region was amplified using 30 forward and 13 reverse primers. MiXCR, applied by TCRdb to the multiplex PCR reads, yields one record per CDR3 protein. The sample gives approximately 260,000 distinct CDR3 sequences, approximately 50% of which show up once; roughly 13% is in the top ten. Sequencing used peripheral blood mononuclear cells (PBMCs). The receptors were gathered from a man aged 18-30 years with type 2 diabetes.

This clonotype was seen more than once but under ten times. The J gene is TRBJ1-2, the V gene TRBV6-6; the match to TRBD1 covers 8 bases. CDR3 length: 17 amino acids. Germline assignment: CDR1 MNHNY and CDR2 SVGAGI (reference sequence). Trimming cost V 2 bases and J 4 bases; bases outside gene matches: 12. The CDR3 nucleotides read TGTGCCAGCAGTTACCGTACAGGGGGGAACCAAGGCTATGGCTACACCTTC. Amino acid sequence: CASSYRTGGNQGYGYTF.

Many counts were recorded for this clonotype. This rearrangement joins TRBV30 to TRBJ1-1; TRBD1 is a possible D gene (6 bases). Trimming pared 3 bases from V and 3 bases from J, leaving 17 bases between. Germline CDR1 GTSNPN, CDR2 SVGIG (reference sequence). The CDR3 runs to 15 residues. The CDR3 loop reads CAWSRDRMLHTEAFF. CDR3 DNA sequence: TGTGCCTGGAGCCGAGACAGGATGCTTCACACTGAAGCTTTCTTT.

Regarding this clonotype: With a much larger clone just one base away, this may be a read error. The CDR3 protein is CASRSLGRAVSYYEQYF. Here the CDR3 DNA reads TGTGCCAGTCGGTCACTCGGGCGGGCAGTGAGCTACTACGAGCAGTACTTC. This rearrangement joins TRBV7-8 to TRBJ2-7, with D possibly TRBD2 on 5 matching bases. There are 17 residues in the CDR3. CDR1 SGHVS and CDR2 FQNEAQ come from the germline V gene. The germline V and J ends were trimmed by 9 bases and 3 bases, with 27 bases remaining between them.

Regarding this clonotype: This could be a read error, since a much larger clone is one nucleotide away. This chain links TRBV10-1 with TRBJ1-1, with D possibly matching TRBD1 (5 bases). The CDR3 covers 14 residues. Germline V gene sequence: CDR1 WNHNN, CDR2 SYGVQD (reference sequence). Here the CDR3 reads CASSSTVLNTVAFF. The DNA for the CDR3 is TGCGCCAGCAGTTCGACAGTTCTGAACACTGTAGCTTTCTTT.

The V gene is TRBV4-3, the J gene TRBJ2-2; 7 nucleotides match TRBD2. Per germline, CDR1 LGHNA and CDR2 YSLEER. The CDR3 length is 15 residues. V shed 4 bases and J 6 bases; nucleotides not matched to a gene: 8. DNA of the CDR3: TGCGCCAGCAGCCTCGTGGCGGGGAGGGCCGGGGAGCTGTTTTTT. This codes for CASSLVAGRAGELFF.

V is TRBV7-8 and J is TRBJ1-4; possible D gene TRBD1, 5 bases. The CDR3 is 14 amino acids. The germline V and J ends were trimmed by 5 bases and 7 bases, with 14 bases remaining between them. Germline lookup yields CDR1 SGHVS and CDR2 FQNEAQ. DNA for the CDR3: TGTGCCAGCAGCGCTAAAGGCAGGGTTGAAAAACTGTTTTTT. This codes for CASSAKGRVEKLFF.

V and J are TRBV4-3 and TRBJ1-6; D is perhaps TRBD1 (5 bases). The CDR3 runs to 15 residues. The germline CDR1 and CDR2 sequences are LGHNA and YSLEER. Deletions cut 4 bases from V and 10 bases from J, with 17 bases between. CDR3 in amino acids: CASSRLEGGDSPLHF. Here the CDR3 DNA reads TGCGCCAGCAGCCGGCTGGAGGGAGGGGACTCACCCCTCCACTTT.

The chain joins TRBV19 to TRBJ1-2, with no clear D. CDR1 is LNHDA and CDR2 is SQIVND in the germline V gene (reference sequence). V dropped 4 bases and J dropped 1 base, with 10 bases sitting between them. CDR3 length: 14 amino acids. CDR3 loop: CASSTRTVNYGYTF. Written as DNA, the CDR3 is TGTGCCAGTAGTACTCGGACGGTTAACTATGGCTACACCTTC.

Ten or more counts support this clonotype. The chain has TRBV6-4 and TRBJ2-2; D might be TRBD2 (6 bases). There are 14 residues in the CDR3. With 0 bases removed from V and 4 bases from J, the gap between germline ends came to 6 bases. Germline V gene data show CDR1 as MRHNA and CDR2 as SNTAGT. The CDR3 loop reads CASSDSSGTGELFF. The CDR3 DNA reads as TGTGCCAGCAGTGACTCTAGCGGCACCGGGGAGCTGTTTTTT.

This clonotype was found a few times. The chain employs TRBV7-2 and TRBJ2-7; D ambiguous. V lost 5 bases and J 2 bases, leaving 13 bases between the germline ends. From germline, CDR1 is SGHTA and CDR2 FQGNSA. The CDR3 is 14 residues long. CDR3: CASSLSNGPYEQYF. CDR3 DNA sequence: TGTGCCAGCAGCCTATCGAACGGCCCCTACGAGCAGTACTTC.

The chain joins TRBV11-2 to TRBJ1-1; D call uncertain. Germline CDR1 reads SGHAT; CDR2 reads FQNNGV. The CDR3 is made up of 13 amino acids. V was cut by 5 bases and J by 4 bases, with 11 bases left in between. CDR3 sequence: CASSQSTGTEAFF. Here the CDR3 DNA reads TGTGCCAGCAGCCAGAGTACGGGCACTGAAGCTTTCTTT.

This clonotype has more than one count but fewer than ten. The chain has TRBV6-6 and TRBJ2-5, with TRBD1 identical over 7 bases. Looked up from germline, CDR1 is MNHNY and CDR2 is SVGAGI (reference sequence). J was trimmed by 5 bases and V by 7 bases; bases with no gene match: 7. The CDR3 sequence is 13 residues long. The CDR3 DNA follows: TGTGCCAGCATCCCAGGGGGTTGGGAGACCCAGTACTTC. Translated: CASIPGGWETQYF.

The genes are TRBV10-3 and TRBJ1-1; 7 bases match TRBD1. This CDR3 region has 14 residues. The germline V gene has CDR1 ENHRY and CDR2 SYGVKD. In DNA form, the CDR3 reads TGTGCTACGAAACAGGGGCCCAACGAGGCTGAAGCTTTCTTT. It is translated as CATKQGPNEAEAFF.

V and J are TRBV12-3 or TRBV12-4 and TRBJ2-3, with D unresolved. The length of the CDR3 is 11 residues. Trimming removed 3 bases at V and 7 bases at J, with 5 bases between. The CDR3 nucleotides read TGTGCCAGCAGTTTTGGAAATACGCAGTATTTT. It is translated as CASSFGNTQYF.

About this clonotype itself: It is likely a read error, because the conserved phenylalanine at the end of the CDR3 is missing. Here the CDR3 reads CASSADRGYEQYS. Written as DNA, the CDR3 is TGTGCCAGCAGTGCCGACAGGGGGTACGAGCAGTACTCC. V gene TRBV25-1 combines with J gene TRBJ2-7, with 9 bases lining up with TRBD1. Germline assignment: CDR1 MGHDK and CDR2 SYGVNS. There are 13 residues in the CDR3. With V trimmed by 4 bases and J by 4 bases, 2 bases remained unmatched.

This clonotype was detected a few times. The rearrangement uses TRBV6-1 and TRBJ1-5; TRBD1 agrees at 7 bases. Germline V gives CDR1 MNHNS, CDR2 SASEGT. This CDR3 comprises 15 residues. V was clipped by 4 bases and J by 4 bases; unmatched bases: 7. The CDR3 coding sequence is TGTGCCAGCAGTGCGGACAGGATAGGAAATCAGCCCCAGCATTTT. It is translated as CASSADRIGNQPQHF.

The rearrangement links TRBV5-1 to TRBJ2-7; D might be TRBD1 (6 bases). Per germline, CDR1 SGHRS and CDR2 YFSETQ. This CDR3 is built from 14 residues. Trimming shortened V by 0 bases and J by 4 bases, and 11 bases separated the two germline ends. The CDR3 bases are TGCGCCAGCAGCTTGGGACAGGATCCTTACGAGCAGTACTTC. This codes for CASSLGQDPYEQYF.

This clonotype was seen a handful of times. The chain recombines TRBV12-3 or TRBV12-4 with TRBJ2-7; the D gene is possibly TRBD1 (5 bases). This CDR3 contains 14 residues. Trimming took off 5 bases at V and 2 bases at J, with 13 bases between the two ends. CDR3 bases: TGTGCCAGCAGTCACACCGACAGCCCCTACGAGCAGTACTTC. The encoded protein is CASSHTDSPYEQYF.

V and J are TRBV20-1 and TRBJ1-4; 9 bases line up with TRBD1. CDR1 is DFQATT, CDR2 SNEGSKA, per germline (reference sequence). V dropped 6 bases and J dropped 6; count of bases not matched to a gene: 26. This CDR3 region has 20 residues. This CDR3 reads CSADVSPRDRVTLPDEKLFF. CDR3 sequence (DNA): TGCAGTGCGGACGTGAGCCCCCGGGACAGGGTAACCCTACCCGATGAAAAACTGTTTTTT.

This chain joins TRBV24-1 and TRBJ2-3; a weak D match, TRBD2 (6 bases). The CDR3 has 16 residues. Between the trimmed V and J ends, which lost 1 base and 4 bases, there was a span of 14 bases. From germline, CDR1 is KGHDR and CDR2 SFDVKD. CDR3 residues: CATSDFSGPHADTQYF. CDR3 bases: TGTGCCACCAGTGATTTTAGCGGTCCGCACGCAGATACGCAGTATTTT.

This clonotype was recorded many times. This rearrangement joins TRBV30 to TRBJ2-2; weak D call: TRBD1 (6 bases). V lost 4 bases to trimming and J lost 1 base, with 7 bases between them. Germline V gene lookup returns CDR1 GTSNPN and CDR2 SVGIG (reference sequence). The CDR3 has 13 residues. The CDR3 bases are TGTGCCTGGACAGGGGAGAACACCGGGGAGCTGTTTTTT. Its protein product is CAWTGENTGELFF. Full variable domain (rest looked up from reference TRBV30 and TRBJ2-2): SQTIHQWPATLVQPVGSPLSLECTVEGTSNPNLYWYRQAAGRGLQLLFYSVGIGQISSEVPQNLSASRPQDRQFILSSKKLLLSDSGFYLCAWTGENTGELFFGEGSRLTVL.

V usage is TRBV19 and J usage is TRBJ2-7; TRBD1 matches at 8 bases. The V gene end was trimmed by 4 bases and the J gene end by 2 bases; junction bases not matched to a gene: 4. The CDR3 has 14 residues. Germline CDR1 is LNHDA and CDR2 is SQIVND (reference sequence). The CDR3 loop reads CASSNPGQAYEQYF. The CDR3, as DNA: TGTGCCAGTAGTAACCCGGGACAGGCCTACGAGCAGTACTTC.

This clonotype has only a few counts. The rearrangement uses TRBV30 and TRBJ2-5; 7 nucleotides match TRBD1. The CDR3 is made up of 13 amino acids. Germline CDR1 and CDR2: GTSNPN and SVGIG (reference sequence). CDR3 nucleotides: TGTGCTGTTATTACACAGGGGACGGAGACCCAGTACTTC. This translates into CAVITQGTETQYF.

This clonotype was detected only a few times. J is TRBJ2-7 and V is TRBV28, with 8 bases that match TRBD1. The CDR3 has 14 amino acids. CDR1 and CDR2 (germline): MDHEN, SYDVKM. V lost 9 bases, J lost 3 bases, and 10 bases stayed unmatched. This CDR3 is CASNRDRPDYEQYF. The CDR3, as DNA: TGTGCCAGTAACAGGGACAGGCCTGACTACGAGCAGTACTTC.

With respect to this clonotype: The junction departs from germline at one end; a sequencing error may be responsible. The rearrangement joins TRBV15 to TRBJ1-3, with D possibly being TRBD1 (6 bases). The CDR3 is made up of 15 amino acids. Germline V gene lookup returns CDR1 LNHNV and CDR2 YYDKDF (reference sequence). CDR3 in amino acids: CVTSSKQGHGNTIYF. DNA of the CDR3: TGTGTCACCAGCAGCAAACAGGGCCATGGAAACACCATATATTTT.

This clonotype has only a few counts. The V and J genes are TRBV20-1 and TRBJ2-7; 10 bases align to TRBD2. CDR3 length: 13 residues. V shed 6 bases, J shed 5 bases, and the junction held 7 bases outside the gene matches. Germline loops: CDR1 DFQATT, CDR2 SNEGSKA (reference sequence). The CDR3 loop is CSAERGGRHEQYF. DNA for the CDR3: TGCAGTGCCGAGCGGGGGGGCCGCCACGAGCAGTACTTC.

The chain combines TRBV9 with TRBJ2-3, with no clear D. The CDR3 consists of 13 residues. Trimming stripped 0 bases from V and 3 bases from J, with 5 bases between. In germline, CDR1 is SGDLS, CDR2 YYNGEE. CDR3 coding DNA: TGTGCCAGCAGCGTAGAATTTACAGATACGCAGTATTTT. Amino acids: CASSVEFTDTQYF.

The V call is TRBV12-3 or TRBV12-4, the J call TRBJ1-6; D remains ambiguous. Deletions cut 2 bases from V and 5 bases from J, with 7 bases between. CDR3 length: 14 amino acids. The CDR3: CASSLTENNSPLHF. The DNA of the CDR3 is TGTGCCAGCAGTTTAACGGAAAATAATTCACCCCTCCACTTT.

This clonotype has a count of ten or more. The gene calls are TRBV7-8 and TRBJ1-1; no reliable D call. This CDR3 region has 13 residues. The germline V gene encodes CDR1 SGHVS and CDR2 FQNEAQ. Trimming left V 1 base short and J 5 bases short, with 8 bases between. CDR3 residues: CASSLERRTEAFF. CDR3 DNA sequence: TGTGCCAGCAGCTTAGAGCGGAGGACTGAAGCTTTCTTT.